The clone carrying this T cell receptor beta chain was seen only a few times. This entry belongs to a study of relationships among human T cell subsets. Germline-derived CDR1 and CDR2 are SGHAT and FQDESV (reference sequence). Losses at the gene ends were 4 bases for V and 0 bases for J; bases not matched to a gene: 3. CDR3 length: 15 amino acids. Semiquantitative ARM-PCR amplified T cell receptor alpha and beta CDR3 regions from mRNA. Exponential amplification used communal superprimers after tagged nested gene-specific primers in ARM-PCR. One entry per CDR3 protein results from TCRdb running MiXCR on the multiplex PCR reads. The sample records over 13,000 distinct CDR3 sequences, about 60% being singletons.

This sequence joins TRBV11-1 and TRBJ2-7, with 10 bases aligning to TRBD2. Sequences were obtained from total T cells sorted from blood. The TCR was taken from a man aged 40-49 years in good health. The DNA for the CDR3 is TGTGCCAGCAGCTCAAGGACTAGCGGCTCCTACGAGCAGTACTTC. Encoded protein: CASSSRTSGSYEQYF.